The 28 T cell receptor beta chains below all came from one sample that was sequenced in a study of T cells after yellow fever vaccination. Each CDR3 protein gets one entry after TCRdb re-called the 5' RACE reads with MiXCR. The sample records 150,000 to 200,000 distinct CDR3 sequences, approximately 6.2% being singletons. The material was CD4+ T cells sorted from PBMCs, obtained on the day of the first yellow fever vaccination. These receptors were obtained from a man younger than 35 who received the YFV17D yellow fever vaccine.

With respect to this clonotype: A much larger clone differs from this one at a single base, so this may be a read error. The V gene is TRBV7-2, the J gene TRBJ2-7; tentatively, D is TRBD2 (7 bases). Germline lookup yields CDR1 SGHTA and CDR2 FQGNSA. The CDR3 has 14 amino acids. Trimming took 4 bases from V and 3 from J, leaving 13 bases between them. This CDR3 reads CASSSRGASYEQYF. Written as DNA, the CDR3 is TGTGCCAGCAGCTCACGGGGGGCCAGCTACGAGCAGTACTTC.

The V gene is TRBV6-5, the J gene TRBJ2-2; 7 bases agree with TRBD1. J lost 4 bases, V lost 4 bases, and 9 bases had no gene match. The germline gives CDR1 MNHEY, CDR2 SVGAGI. The CDR3 extends over 16 amino acids. CDR3 coding DNA: TGTGCCAGCAGTTCTAGCAGGGGGTCGTTCACCGGGGAGCTGTTTTTT. Translation gives CASSSSRGSFTGELFF.

This clonotype was observed many times. V usage is TRBV24-1 and J usage is TRBJ2-1; 13 nucleotides agree with TRBD2. From germline, CDR1 is KGHDR and CDR2 SFDVKD. J was trimmed by 10 bases and V by 4 bases; bases with no gene match: 6. The CDR3 covers 15 residues. CDR3 sequence: CATSDTGTSGVEQFF. CDR3 DNA: TGTGCCACCAGTGACACCGGGACTAGCGGGGTCGAGCAGTTCTTC.

This clonotype was seen repeatedly, ten times or more. The chain employs TRBV12-3 or TRBV12-4 and TRBJ2-7, with 8 bases lining up with TRBD2. Trimming took 5 bases from V and 4 from J; bases not matched to a gene: 4. The CDR3 is made up of 13 amino acids. In DNA, the CDR3 is TGTGCCAGCAGTCCCCGGGGGGGTTACGAGCAGTACGTC. It encodes CASSPRGGYEQYV.

This clonotype was seen ten or more times. The junction differs from germline at one of its ends, possibly a read error. The CDR3, as DNA: TGCGCCAGCAGCCAAGATACCGCCTCCGGTGGGTCCTTTAATTCACCCCTCCACTTT. Its protein is CASSQDTASGGSFNSPLHF. This sequence joins TRBV4-3 and TRBJ1-6; D call uncertain. Looked up from germline, CDR1 is LGHNA and CDR2 is YSLEER. CDR3 length: 19 residues.

The chain is built from TRBV4-1 and TRBJ1-5, with D hard to call. There are 16 residues in the CDR3. Germline V gene data show CDR1 as MGHRA and CDR2 as YSYEKL. V lost 1 base and J lost 5, with 15 bases in between. The CDR3 nucleotides read TGCGCCAGCAGCCAAGGCGGGTGGCAGACACATCAGCCCCAGCATTTT. It yields the protein CASSQGGWQTHQPQHF.

This clonotype was picked up many times. CDR3 region: CSARDRENYGYTF. CDR3 DNA sequence: TGCAGTGCTAGGGACAGGGAAAACTATGGCTACACCTTC. V usage is TRBV20-1 and J usage is TRBJ1-2, with TRBD1 identical over 8 bases. CDR3 length equals 13 residues. V shed 3 bases and J 2 bases; nucleotides not matched to a gene: 2. Germline CDR1 and CDR2: DFQATT and SNEGSKA (reference sequence).

V usage is TRBV10-1 and J usage is TRBJ2-2; no reliable D call. Germline-derived CDR1 and CDR2 are WNHNN and SYGVQD (reference sequence). The CDR3 extends over 13 amino acids. Trimming stripped 5 bases from V and 5 bases from J, with 9 bases between. Here the CDR3 DNA reads TGCGCCAGCAGTTTTATGAGGACCGGGGAGCTGTTTTTT. It codes for CASSFMRTGELFF.

The V call is TRBV24-1, the J call TRBJ2-1; 8 bases are shared with TRBD1. CDR1 and CDR2 from the germline V gene are KGHDR and SFDVKD. After removal of 1 base from V and 2 bases from J, the junction contained 3 bases not matched to a gene. The CDR3 is 16 residues long. The CDR3 DNA is TGTGCCACCAGTGATTTCGGACAGGGCCCCTACAATGAGCAGTTCTTC. Translation: CATSDFGQGPYNEQFF.

This clonotype was observed many times. This rearrangement joins TRBV20-1 to TRBJ2-1; TRBD1 agrees at 9 bases. The CDR3 length is 14 residues. Trimming took 2 bases from V and 9 from J; bases not matched to a gene: 8. CDR1 is DFQATT and CDR2 is SNEGSKA in the germline V gene (reference sequence). CDR3 coding DNA: TGCAGTGCTAGACCAAGGACAGGGGCCGTTGAGCAGTTCTTC. Protein: CSARPRTGAVEQFF.

This clonotype was recorded many times. This chain connects TRBV25-1 to TRBJ1-6; D is ambiguous. Germline V gene lookup returns CDR1 MGHDK and CDR2 SYGVNS. V was pared by 3 bases and J by 0 bases, with 3 bases between. The CDR3 contains 14 residues. This CDR3 is CASSDSSYNSPLHF. CDR3 nucleotides: TGTGCCAGCAGTGACAGCTCCTATAATTCACCCCTCCACTTT.

This clonotype was detected ten times or more. The chain joins TRBV4-3 to TRBJ1-5; 8 bases align to TRBD1. The V segment lost 1 base and the J segment 5 bases; nucleotides outside the gene matches: 7. Germline-derived CDR1 and CDR2 are LGHNA and YSLEER. There are 16 residues in the CDR3. DNA of the CDR3: TGCGCCAGCAGCCAAGCTGTCGGACAGGGAGATCAGCCCCAGCATTTT. Protein sequence: CASSQAVGQGDQPQHF.

This clonotype has a handful of counts. The genes are TRBV5-6 and TRBJ1-1, with 7 nucleotides matching TRBD1. The CDR3 extends over 14 amino acids. The germline CDR1 and CDR2 sequences are SGHDT and YYEEEE. The J segment lost 5 bases and the V segment lost 3 bases, leaving 7 bases of the junction unmatched. CDR3 DNA sequence: TGTGCCAGCAGCTCACAGGGGCTTTGGACTGAAGCTTTCTTT. Its protein is CASSSQGLWTEAFF.

The sample holds a few counts of this clonotype. The chain carries TRBV12-3 or TRBV12-4 and TRBJ2-7, with D unclear. This CDR3 has 15 amino acids. The V end was cut by 2 bases, the J end by 2 bases, with 13 bases between. CDR3 loop: CASSLLSAPTYEQYF. The CDR3 DNA sequence: TGTGCCAGCAGTTTACTGAGCGCGCCCACCTACGAGCAGTACTTC.

This clonotype was seen repeatedly, ten times or more. The chain joins TRBV5-1 to TRBJ2-3; D possibly corresponds to TRBD1 (6 bases). Germline V gene lookup returns CDR1 SGHRS and CDR2 YFSETQ. The V end lost 0 bases, the J end lost 5 bases, and 10 bases lay between the germline ends. CDR3 length equals 14 residues. As DNA, the CDR3 is TGCGCCAGCAGCTTGGAAGGGGGTGAAGATACGCAGTATTTT. Amino acids: CASSLEGGEDTQYF. The full variable domain, with the rest looked up from reference TRBV5-1 and TRBJ2-3, is KAGVTQTPRYLIKTRGQQVTLSCSPISGHRSVSWYQQTPGQGLQFLFEYFSETQRNKGNFPGRFSGRQFSNSRSEMNVSTLELGDSALYLCASSLEGGEDTQYFGPGTRLTVL.

In this sample, this clonotype turned up many times. V usage is TRBV7-2 and J usage is TRBJ1-1; D is uncertain. Germline V CDR1 and CDR2: SGHTA, FQGNSA. There are 12 residues in the CDR3. Between the trimmed V and J ends, which lost 5 bases and 7 bases, there was a span of 11 bases. The CDR3 protein is CASSQSRVEAFF. The CDR3 DNA reads as TGTGCCAGCAGCCAATCTAGGGTTGAAGCTTTCTTT.

The chain links TRBV7-9 to TRBJ1-2; a weak D match, TRBD1 (6 bases). CDR1 SEHNR and CDR2 FQNEAQ come from the germline V gene (reference sequence). The CDR3 contains 13 residues. Trimming removed 6 bases at V and 5 bases at J, with 13 bases between. CDR3: CASRWGAGYGYTF. DNA of the CDR3: TGTGCCAGCAGATGGGGGGCCGGGTATGGCTACACCTTC.

Many counts were recorded for this clonotype. The rearrangement links TRBV7-2 to TRBJ1-1; 11 bases match TRBD1. The germline V gene encodes CDR1 SGHTA and CDR2 FQGNSA. There are 15 residues in the CDR3. The J segment lost 5 bases and the V segment lost 5 bases, leaving 7 bases of the junction unmatched. The CDR3 DNA sequence: TGTGCCAGCAGCCGGACAGGGGGCGGTGGGACTGAAGCTTTCTTT. As protein: CASSRTGGGGTEAFF.

This clonotype was seen ten or more times. This rearrangement joins TRBV11-1 to TRBJ1-1; D is uncertain. From germline, CDR1 is SGHAT and CDR2 FQDESV (reference sequence). The CDR3 loop spans 14 amino acids. V lost 5 bases, J lost 0 bases, and 10 bases lay in between. CDR3 DNA: TGTGCCAGCAGCCGAGGCTCACTGAACACTGAAGCTTTCTTT. This gives the protein CASSRGSLNTEAFF.

This clonotype was seen ten or more times. The J gene is TRBJ2-4, the V gene TRBV4-1; D unclear. Germline V lookup: CDR1 MGHRA, CDR2 YSYEKL. CDR3 length equals 15 residues. V lost 1 base and J 0 bases, leaving 7 bases between the germline ends. The CDR3 loop is CASSQASLAKNIQYF. The CDR3 DNA is TGCGCCAGCAGCCAAGCTTCCCTAGCCAAAAACATTCAGTACTTC.

The chain carries TRBV12-3 or TRBV12-4 and TRBJ1-2, with D possibly matching TRBD1 (6 bases). This CDR3 is built from 12 residues. Trimming cost V 6 bases and J 4 bases, with 9 bases left between them. The CDR3 DNA reads TGTGCCAGCAGGGGGGCCCTCTATGGCTACACCTTC. It is translated as CASRGALYGYTF.

The chain joins TRBV2 to TRBJ2-2; tentatively, D is TRBD1 (6 bases). The CDR3 runs 15 residues. Trimming took off 5 bases at V and 4 bases at J, with 14 bases between the two ends. The germline CDR1 and CDR2 sequences are SNHLY and FYNNEI. The DNA for the CDR3 is TGTGCCAGCAGTTTCACAGGGTTGGCCACCGGGGAGCTGTTTTTT. It encodes CASSFTGLATGELFF.

This clonotype was detected a few times. This chain links TRBV7-2 with TRBJ2-7, with 8 nucleotides matching TRBD2. V lost 5 bases to trimming and J lost 4 bases; unmatched junction nucleotides: 7. The CDR3 has 14 amino acids. The germline gives CDR1 SGHTA, CDR2 FQGNSA. The CDR3 DNA reads TGTGCCAGCAGCCGGGGGGGGGGCGTTTACGAGCAGTACTTC. It is translated as CASSRGGGVYEQYF.

This clonotype has at least ten counts. The V call is TRBV5-8, the J call TRBJ2-1, with 7 bases that match TRBD2. Germline V gives CDR1 SGHTS, CDR2 YDEGEE. This CDR3 contains 16 residues. Trimming took 0 bases from V and 3 from J; bases not matched to a gene: 6. The CDR3 spells CASSLGRGIFYNEQFF. CDR3 sequence (DNA): TGTGCCAGCAGCTTGGGGCGGGGGATATTCTACAATGAGCAGTTCTTC.

The sample holds a few counts of this clonotype. The chain joins TRBV18 to TRBJ2-5, with D perhaps TRBD1 (6 bases). V gave up 6 bases and J gave up 5 bases, with 10 bases separating them. Germline loops: CDR1 KGHSH, CDR2 LQKENI. The length of the CDR3 is 12 residues. CDR3 DNA: TGTGCCAGCTCTACGGGACATGAGACCCAGTACTTC. Protein: CASSTGHETQYF.

This clonotype has just a few counts. The CDR3 region is CASSPGTPQETQYF. The DNA for the CDR3 is TGTGCCAGCAGCCCCGGGACTCCCCAAGAGACCCAGTACTTC. The V gene is TRBV9, the J gene TRBJ2-5; D is perhaps TRBD2 (6 bases). Deletions cut 4 bases from V and 1 base from J, with 11 bases between. The germline V gene encodes CDR1 SGDLS and CDR2 YYNGEE. This CDR3 has 14 amino acids.

This clonotype has a count of ten or more. CDR3 protein: CASSLFHQETQYF. CDR3 nucleotides: TGTGCCAGCAGCTTGTTCCACCAAGAGACCCAGTACTTC. The V gene is TRBV5-6, the J gene TRBJ2-5; no reliable D call. The V end lost 1 base, the J end lost 0 bases, and 4 bases lay between the germline ends. The length of the CDR3 is 13 residues. CDR1 is SGHDT, CDR2 YYEEEE, per germline.

This clonotype was seen a handful of times. The gene calls are TRBV20-1 and TRBJ2-7, with D tentatively TRBD1 (6 bases). Trimming stripped 4 bases from V and 0 bases from J, with 13 bases between. Germline CDR1 DFQATT, CDR2 SNEGSKA (reference sequence). There are 14 residues in the CDR3. Here the CDR3 reads CSAMDSFSSYEQYF. The DNA for the CDR3 is TGCAGTGCTATGGACAGCTTTAGCTCCTACGAGCAGTACTTC.